Listed below are T cell receptor beta chains from one sample, sequenced in a study of regulatory T cells in long-lasting Graves disease. A single record per CDR3 protein comes from TCRdb applying MiXCR to the multiplex PCR reads. The sample yields about 450,000 distinct CDR3 sequences, about 15% seen once. This same sample was also part of a study on T cells in Graves' hyperthyroidism and ophthalmopathy.

This material consisted of peripheral blood mononuclear cells (PBMCs), taken at new diagnosis, from a patient treated with antithyroid drugs. Receptors were obtained from a woman between 45 and 60 years old with Graves disease. Each CDR3 is given with its conserved first and last residue. A D gene is named only where the DNA matches it firmly. Size is stated for part of the rows, as once, few or many counts, or as a class when the clone is expanded.

V gene	J gene	clone size	D gene	CDR3 length	CDR3 protein	CDR3 DNA
TRBV4-1	TRBJ2-3	-	TRBD1	17	CASSQDLRGTGLDTQYF	TGCGCCAGCAGCCAAGATCTTCGGGGGACAGGGTTAGATACGCAGTATTTT
TRBV3-1	TRBJ2-2	-	TRBD1	15	CASSQGTGAVGELFF	TGTGCCAGCAGCCAAGGAACAGGGGCGGTCGGGGAGCTGTTTTTT
TRBV6-1	TRBJ2-4	few	TRBD2	15	CASSSRAGAGNIQYF	TGTGCCAGCTCCTCTCGGGCGGGAGCGGGTAACATTCAGTACTTC
TRBV7-8	TRBJ2-7	many	-	11	CASSFDYEQYF	TGTGCCAGCAGCTTCGATTACGAGCAGTACTTC
TRBV18	TRBJ2-1	-	-	13	CASSPGSGYEQFF	TGTGCCAGCTCACCGGGGAGCGGGTATGAGCAGTTCTTC
TRBV7-6	TRBJ2-3	-	-	14	CASSSSDSGDTQYF	TGTGCCAGCAGCTCCTCCGATAGCGGAGATACGCAGTATTTT
TRBV4-1	TRBJ2-3	-	-	13	CASSPAPEDTQYF	TGCGCCAGCAGCCCTGCCCCTGAAGATACGCAGTATTTT
TRBV28	TRBJ1-5	many	-	14	CASSLARQDQPQHF	TGTGCCAGCAGTTTAGCCAGACAGGACCAGCCCCAGCATTTT
TRBV3-1	TRBJ2-2	-	TRBD2	18	CASSQEGGLAGGHGELFF	TGTGCCAGCAGCCAAGAGGGGGGACTAGCGGGAGGCCACGGGGAGCTGTTTTTT
TRBV11-2	TRBJ2-2	many	-	15	CASSLGRSGVGELFF	TGTGCCAGCAGCTTAGGGCGGTCAGGCGTCGGGGAGCTGTTTTTT
TRBV12-3/TRBV12-4	TRBJ2-3	many	-	12	CASSDPTDTQYF	TGTGCCAGCAGTGATCCCACAGATACGCAGTATTTT
TRBV2	TRBJ2-7	few	-	11	CAGGVPYEQYF	TGTGCCGGAGGGGTTCCCTACGAGCAGTACTTC
TRBV19	TRBJ2-5	-	TRBD2	14	CASSIGLGQETQYF	TGTGCCAGTAGTATCGGACTAGGCCAAGAGACCCAGTACTTC
TRBV20-1	TRBJ2-7	few	-	12	CSAARPDYEQYF	TGCAGTGCGGCCCGTCCCGACTACGAGCAGTACTTC
TRBV5-1	TRBJ2-7	-	TRBD1	14	CASRPGTGGGEQYF	TGCGCCAGCAGACCCGGGACAGGGGGAGGCGAGCAGTACTTC
TRBV7-2	TRBJ2-2	few	-	14	CASSSTLRAGELFF	TGTGCCAGCAGCTCGACCCTGAGGGCCGGGGAGCTGTTTTTT
TRBV5-1	TRBJ1-2	-	TRBD1	15	CASSQNKQGTYGYTF	TGCGCCAGCAGCCAAAACAAACAGGGGACATATGGCTACACCTTC
TRBV28	TRBJ2-7	many	TRBD2	15	CASSVTSGASYEQYF	TGTGCCAGCAGTGTGACTAGCGGGGCATCCTACGAGCAGTACTTC
TRBV20-1	TRBJ2-2	-	TRBD2	18	CSARGLLAGGANTGELFF	TGCAGTGCTAGAGGTCTCCTAGCGGGAGGAGCGAACACCGGGGAGCTGTTTTTT
TRBV30	TRBJ2-2	-	-	11	CAWSFTGELFF	TGTGCCTGGAGTTTTACCGGGGAGCTGTTTTTT
TRBV6-5	TRBJ2-7	few	TRBD1	14	CASSFRGRDSEQYF	TGTGCCAGCAGTTTCAGGGGGCGGGATTCCGAGCAGTACTTC
TRBV12-3/TRBV12-4	TRBJ1-6	few	-	15	CASRAGQGPNSPLHF	TGTGCCAGCAGGGCGGGGCAGGGGCCTAATTCACCCCTCCACTTT
TRBV10-3	TRBJ1-1	-	-	14	CAIHGSRGNTEAFF	TGTGCCATCCACGGGTCTAGGGGGAACACTGAAGCTTTCTTT
TRBV20-1	TRBJ2-3	-	-	14	CSVKPGLSTDTQYF	TGCAGTGTTAAGCCCGGACTTAGCACAGATACGCAGTATTTT
TRBV5-1	TRBJ2-1	few	-	14	CASRFLRGHNEQFF	TGCGCCAGCAGATTTTTGCGGGGCCACAATGAGCAGTTCTTC
TRBV28	TRBJ2-2	many	TRBD1	17	CASSLEPGQGAGGELFF	TGTGCCAGCAGTTTAGAACCGGGACAGGGGGCAGGCGGGGAGCTGTTTTTT
TRBV28	TRBJ2-7	many	-	14	CASSRRDGPYEQYF	TGTGCCAGCAGTCGCAGGGACGGACCCTACGAGCAGTACTTC
TRBV7-3	TRBJ2-5	-	TRBD2	15	CASSPTSGSQETQYF	TGTGCCAGCAGCCCGACTAGCGGGAGTCAAGAGACCCAGTACTTC
TRBV6-1	TRBJ2-1	-	TRBD2	15	CASSETSGPNNEQFF	TGTGCCAGCAGTGAAACTAGCGGGCCCAACAATGAGCAGTTCTTC
TRBV6-2/TRBV6-3	TRBJ2-3	-	TRBD2	19	CASSYLGLAGALSTDTQYF	TGTGCCAGCAGTTACCTTGGACTAGCGGGAGCTCTTAGCACAGATACGCAGTATTTT
TRBV6-4	TRBJ2-1	-	TRBD2	17	CASSPRGLAGVSNEQFF	TGTGCCAGCAGCCCTAGGGGACTAGCGGGAGTAAGCAATGAGCAGTTCTTC
TRBV2	TRBJ2-5	few	-	11	CASRAEETQYF	TGTGCCAGCAGGGCAGAAGAGACCCAGTACTTC
TRBV9	TRBJ2-1	-	TRBD2	18	CASSQSKTSGSSYNEQFF	TGTGCCAGCAGTCAATCTAAGACTAGCGGGAGCTCCTACAATGAGCAGTTCTTC
TRBV28	TRBJ2-5	many	-	14	CASKLPDGQETQYF	TGTGCCAGCAAACTCCCGGACGGCCAAGAGACCCAGTACTTC
TRBV7-9	TRBJ2-2	many	-	11	CASSRHGELFF	TGTGCCAGCAGCCGACACGGGGAGCTGTTTTTT
TRBV28	TRBJ1-4	few	TRBD1	16	CASSRGQGAANEKLFF	TGTGCCAGCAGTCGGGGACAGGGGGCGGCTAATGAAAAACTGTTTTTT
TRBV9	TRBJ2-7	few	TRBD2	16	CASSVGSSGTSYEQYF	TGTGCCAGCAGCGTAGGTAGTAGCGGGACCTCCTACGAGCAGTACTTC
TRBV28	TRBJ1-2	-	-	18	CASSTVSRVGRVGYGYTF	TGTGCCAGCAGTACCGTGTCTCGGGTAGGAAGGGTTGGGTATGGCTACACCTTC
TRBV28	TRBJ2-7	-	-	14	CASSFSGSFDEQYF	TGTGCCAGCAGTTTCTCCGGGAGTTTCGACGAGCAGTACTTC
TRBV6-2/TRBV6-3	TRBJ2-4	-	-	16	CASSYSPGLTKNIQYF	TGTGCCAGCAGTTACTCGCCGGGGTTGACCAAAAACATTCAGTACTTC
TRBV20-1	TRBJ1-2	-	TRBD1	15	CSARDYTGDLGGYTF	TGCAGTGCTAGAGATTATACAGGGGACCTCGGAGGCTACACCTTC
TRBV9	TRBJ1-6	-	-	15	CASSVGYSDNSPLHF	TGTGCCAGCAGCGTAGGGTACAGTGATAATTCACCCCTCCACTTT
TRBV28	TRBJ2-7	-	-	13	CASSLGLLYEQYF	TGTGCCAGCAGTTTGGGGCTACTCTACGAGCAGTACTTC
TRBV14	TRBJ1-2	-	-	14	CASSQDLQGVGYTF	TGTGCCAGCAGCCAAGATCTCCAAGGGGTAGGCTACACCTTC
TRBV2	TRBJ1-4	many	-	14	CASRWGTNNEKLFF	TGTGCCAGCAGGTGGGGCACAAATAATGAAAAACTGTTTTTT
TRBV7-9	TRBJ1-2	few	-	13	CASSLGEHYGYTF	TGTGCCAGCAGCTTAGGGGAGCACTACGGCTACACCTTC
TRBV18	TRBJ2-7	-	-	16	CASSPLETGSSYEQYF	TGTGCCAGCTCACCACTGGAGACAGGAAGCTCCTACGAGCAGTACTTC
TRBV7-2	TRBJ2-5	many	-	16	CASSLNGVGAGETQYF	TGTGCCAGCAGCTTAAACGGTGTGGGAGCTGGGGAGACCCAGTACTTC
TRBV6-1	TRBJ2-3	-	-	13	CASSEPETDTQYF	TGTGCCAGCAGTGAACCAGAGACAGATACGCAGTATTTT
TRBV5-1	TRBJ1-4	-	-	14	CASTLWGGGEKLFF	TGCGCCAGCACCCTGTGGGGTGGCGGTGAAAAACTGTTTTTT
TRBV5-1	TRBJ2-1	many	-	15	CASSFGTLSYNEQFF	TGCGCCAGCAGCTTCGGGACCCTATCCTACAATGAGCAGTTCTTC
TRBV10-3	TRBJ1-5	-	-	14	CAISESSNNQPQHF	TGTGCCATCAGTGAGTCCAGTAACAATCAGCCCCAGCATTTT
TRBV7-9	TRBJ2-4	-	TRBD2	19	CASSLPRGDGRLAKNIQYF	TGTGCCAGCAGCCTACCTCGGGGGGACGGACGATTGGCCAAAAACATTCAGTACTTC
TRBV20-1	TRBJ1-2	many	-	11	CSAFPTDGYTF	TGCAGTGCTTTCCCGACAGATGGCTACACCTTC
TRBV6-5	TRBJ2-5	many	-	13	CASSSPGRETQYF	TGTGCCAGCAGTTCCCCAGGTCGGGAGACCCAGTACTTC
TRBV3-1	TRBJ2-1	many	TRBD2	15	CASSLGLAPYNEQFF	TGTGCCAGCAGCCTGGGACTAGCACCCTACAATGAGCAGTTCTTC